This T cell receptor (beta chain) is drawn from a study of T cell repertoires in cytomegalovirus infection. This CDR3 contains 14 residues. The germline CDR1 and CDR2 sequences are LNHDA and SQIVND (reference sequence). Trimming cost V 6 bases and J 6 bases, with 17 bases left between them. This clonotype was picked up a small number of times. Its antigen is undetermined. TCRdb recomputed calls from the reads with MiXCR, one row per CDR3 protein. The sample holds under 300,000 distinct CDR3 sequences, approximately 22% seen once. This clonotype was obtained from a human donor in good health (CMV status not recorded). Some clones in this sample may be carry-over from other donors' samples. The specimen was cultured PBMCs, collected from culture after CMV antigen stimulation. J is TRBJ1-2 and V is TRBV19; tentative D call: TRBD1 (5 bases). The CDR3 region is CASRDITFFDGYTF. The CDR3 DNA follows: TGTGCCAGTAGGGACATTACCTTTTTTGATGGCTACACCTTC. The full variable domain, rest sourced from reference TRBV19 and TRBJ1-2, is DGGITQSPKYLFRKEGQNVTLSCEQNLNHDAMYWYRQDPGQGLRLIYYSQIVNDFQKGDIAEGYSVSREKKESFPLTVTSAQKNPTAFYLCASRDITFFDGYTFGSGTRLTVV.